This entry concerns a single TCR beta chain. Study processing details: Estimated nucleated cell counts came from reference gene primer amplification. Repertoires were generated with immunoSEQ multiplex PCR, while TCRdb's copy carries only in-frame clones and drops some. The V and J calls and clone size were taken over from that table, and D and trimming were inferred from the DNA. The profile covers about 140,000 clones, with approximately 79% appearing a single time and 3% to 4.5% taken by the ten largest. With V trimmed by 5 bases and J by 5 bases, 13 bases remained unmatched. Germline loops: CDR1 LGHDT, CDR2 YNNKEL (reference sequence). The CDR3 covers 17 residues. The data derive from a study of blood T cell repertoires in COVID-19. Study overall: Samples of COVID-19 (acute and convalescent) were obtained from the United States, Italy and Spain. T cells, B-cell-depleted T cells, or PBMCs supplied cDNA or gDNA.

This chain uses TRBV3-1 (or the pseudogene TRBV3-2) with TRBJ2-7; 12 bases agree with TRBD1. The source is a man aged 60-69 years with acute or convalescent COVID-19. The sample was peripheral blood. CDR3 protein: CASSDPGTGGVADEQYF. In DNA form, the CDR3 reads TGTGCCAGCAGCGATCCCGGGACAGGGGGCGTTGCGGACGAGCAGTACTTC.